The 23 T cell receptor beta chains below were found in one sample sequenced in a study of blood T cell repertoires in COVID-19. Profiled with immunoSEQ multiplex PCR; TCRdb holds only in-frame clones, not every one. The sample records about 170,000 clones, approximately 86% being singletons. Sequencing was done on a sample of peripheral blood. These TCRs come from a man in his 70s with acute or convalescent COVID-19.

This sequence joins TRBV18 and TRBJ2-2; 9 bases align to TRBD1. The trim removed 1 base at V and 4 bases at J, leaving 7 bases unmatched. The germline V gene encodes CDR1 KGHSH and CDR2 LQKENI. The CDR3 runs 17 residues. For the CDR3, the DNA is TGTGCCAGCTCACCACTCGCCTACAGGGGGCTCACCGGGGAGCTGTTTTTT. As protein: CASSPLAYRGLTGELFF.

V is TRBV19 and J is TRBJ1-6, with TRBD1 matching over 7 bases. Unmatched junction bases numbered 9, after V lost 7 bases and J lost 6 bases. The CDR3 totals 15 residues. From germline, CDR1 is LNHDA and CDR2 SQIVND (reference sequence). The CDR3 DNA sequence: TGTGCCAGTAATTTACTCCGGGACAGTAATTCACCCCTCCACTTT. It translates to CASNLLRDSNSPLHF.

The V call is TRBV10-1, the J call TRBJ1-6, with D hard to call. Trimming shortened V by 7 bases and J by 3 bases, and 7 bases separated the two germline ends. This CDR3 is built from 13 residues. Germline V gene data show CDR1 as WNHNN and CDR2 as SYGVQD (reference sequence). The CDR3 region has the DNA TGCGCCAGCAACAGCCACTATAATTCACCCCTCCACTTT. It is translated as CASNSHYNSPLHF.

The chain combines TRBV28 with TRBJ2-1, with D maybe TRBD1 (6 bases). This CDR3 contains 13 residues. Trimming shortened V by 7 bases and J by 4 bases, and 11 bases separated the two germline ends. Germline CDR1 and CDR2: MDHEN and SYDVKM. The CDR3 sequence: CASNGTPYNEQFF. CDR3 DNA sequence: TGTGCCAGCAACGGGACACCATACAATGAGCAGTTCTTC.

This clone is a singleton in its sample. This chain links TRBV7-3 with TRBJ1-1; a weak D match, TRBD1 (6 bases). The CDR3 sequence is 14 residues long. From germline, CDR1 is SGHTA and CDR2 FQGTGA. The V gene lost 3 bases and the J gene lost 1 base, with 9 bases spanning the gap. The CDR3 nucleotides are TGTGCCAGCAGCTTGGGACACTGGAACACTGAAGCTTTCTTT. It encodes CASSLGHWNTEAFF.

The table lists this clone with a few counts. DNA of the CDR3: TGTGCCAGCCAGGCCCGGGAAAAACTGTTTTTT. Protein sequence: CASQAREKLFF. The V and J genes are TRBV2 and TRBJ1-4, with D unclear. Germline V CDR1 and CDR2: SNHLY, FYNNEI. Trimming stripped 8 bases from V and 8 bases from J, with 9 bases between. The CDR3 sequence is 11 residues long.

On this clone: Germline and junction disagree at one end, which may indicate a read error. This sequence joins TRBV6-5 and TRBJ2-7; D is ambiguous. CDR1 MNHEY and CDR2 SVGAGI come from the germline V gene. CDR3 size: 15 residues. The CDR3: CASSDSPGSSYEQYF. CDR3 DNA: TGTGCCAGCAGTGACTCCCCCGGGTCTTCCTACGAGCAGTACTTC.

The rearrangement links TRBV18 to TRBJ1-3; no clear D. V dropped 2 bases and J dropped 8 bases, with 7 bases sitting between them. In germline, CDR1 is KGHSH, CDR2 LQKENI. The CDR3 loop spans 12 amino acids. The CDR3: CASSPEAYTIYF. CDR3 DNA: TGTGCCAGCTCACCAGAGGCTTACACCATATATTTT.

The chain has TRBV28 and TRBJ1-2; D remains unclear. Germline V gene lookup returns CDR1 MDHEN and CDR2 SYDVKM. The ends were cut back, 4 bases at V and 4 bases at J, with 16 bases in the middle. This CDR3 comprises 15 residues. The CDR3 DNA sequence: TGTGCCAGCAGTTCCCGCCTGAAAAGAGGCTATGGCTACACCTTC. This gives the protein CASSSRLKRGYGYTF.

The rearrangement joins TRBV7-3 to TRBJ2-3; TRBD2 aligns across 11 bases. V shed 1 base, J shed 4 bases, and the junction held 1 base outside the gene matches. Germline lookup yields CDR1 SGHTA and CDR2 FQGTGA. CDR3 length: 15 amino acids. CDR3 amino acids: CASSLNSGGADTQYF. CDR3 in DNA: TGTGCCAGCAGCTTAAATAGCGGGGGGGCAGATACGCAGTATTTT. Filled out from reference TRBV7-3 and TRBJ2-3, the complete variable domain reads GAGVSQTPSNKVTEKGKYVELRCDPISGHTALYWYRQSLGQGPEFLIYFQGTGAADDSGLPNDRFFAVRPEGSVSTLKIQRTERGDSAVYLCASSLNSGGADTQYFGPGTRLTVL.

The rearrangement uses TRBV29-1 and TRBJ1-2; maybe TRBD1 (5 bases). Between the trimmed V and J ends, which lost 7 bases and 4 bases, there was a span of 19 bases. The CDR3 is 14 residues long. CDR1 SQVTM and CDR2 ANQGSEA come from the germline V gene. CDR3 residues: CSASSPGTLYGYTF. The CDR3 DNA reads TGCAGCGCCTCTTCCCCCGGGACTCTCTATGGCTACACCTTC.

This chain uses TRBV9 with TRBJ1-1; a possible D gene is TRBD1 (5 bases). This CDR3 region has 13 residues. CDR1 SGDLS and CDR2 YYNGEE come from the germline V gene. V was clipped by 4 bases and J by 7 bases, with 14 bases between them. The CDR3 loop reads CASSPRTDSEAFF. The CDR3 DNA is TGTGCCAGCAGCCCTAGAACTGACAGTGAAGCTTTCTTT. Drawing the rest from reference TRBV9 and TRBJ1-1, the complete variable domain is DSGVTQTPKHLITATGQRVTLRCSPRSGDLSVYWYQQSLDQGLQFLIQYYNGEERAKGNILERFSAQQFPDLHSELNLSSLELGDSALYFCASSPRTDSEAFFGQGTRLTVV.

This chain joins TRBV7-3 and TRBJ2-2; possible D gene TRBD2, 6 bases. This CDR3 comprises 15 residues. Looked up from germline, CDR1 is SGHTA and CDR2 is FQGTGA. The V end lost 8 bases, the J end lost 6 bases, and 19 bases lay between the germline ends. CDR3 sequence reads: CASGEEGIGPGELFF. The CDR3 bases are TGTGCCAGCGGGGAGGAAGGAATAGGGCCCGGGGAGCTGTTTTTT.

J is TRBJ2-5 and V is TRBV7-2, with TRBD2 matching over 12 bases. Unmatched junction bases numbered 14, after V lost 5 bases and J lost 4 bases. This CDR3 has 18 residues. Germline CDR1 reads SGHTA; CDR2 reads FQGNSA. Here the CDR3 reads CASSPRASGGASPETQYF. In DNA form, the CDR3 reads TGTGCCAGCAGCCCGCGGGCTAGCGGGGGGGCCTCCCCAGAGACCCAGTACTTC.

The DNA of the CDR3 is TGTGCCAGCAACAGGGCCTATGGCTACACCTTC. Its translation: CASNRAYGYTF. The V call is TRBV28, the J call TRBJ1-2; D might be TRBD1 (6 bases). Per germline, CDR1 MDHEN and CDR2 SYDVKM. The CDR3 loop spans 11 amino acids. Trimming left V 7 bases short and J 4 bases short, with 7 bases between.

This CDR3 is CASSPAGGAYNEQFF. In DNA, the CDR3 is TGTGCCAGCAGCCCAGCGGGGGGCGCCTACAATGAGCAGTTCTTC. The V call is TRBV7-7, the J call TRBJ2-1; TRBD2 agrees at 9 bases. After removal of 5 bases from V and 2 bases from J, the junction contained 4 bases not matched to a gene. This CDR3 is built from 15 residues. Per germline, CDR1 SSHAT and CDR2 FNYEAQ (reference sequence).

The J gene is TRBJ1-2, the V gene TRBV28, with 9 nucleotides matching TRBD1. V shed 7 bases, J shed 4 bases, and the junction held 16 bases outside the gene matches. Germline CDR1 is MDHEN and CDR2 is SYDVKM. The CDR3 covers 17 residues. CDR3 bases: TGTGCCAGCACCCCATTGGGACAGGGAAGGTATGGCTATGGCTACACCTTC. Residues: CASTPLGQGRYGYGYTF.

This chain joins TRBV19 and TRBJ1-2, with 9 bases aligning to TRBD1. The CDR3 runs to 13 residues. The ends lost 5 bases at V and 7 bases at J; junction bases unmatched: 5. Germline lookup yields CDR1 LNHDA and CDR2 SQIVND (reference sequence). The CDR3, as DNA: TGTGCCAGTAGTGGGGGACAGGGCGGTGGCTACACCTTC. Its protein is CASSGGQGGGYTF.

The genes are TRBV28 and TRBJ1-2, with D uncertain. V was pared by 7 bases and J by 0 bases, with 3 bases between. CDR3 length: 11 residues. Germline lookup yields CDR1 MDHEN and CDR2 SYDVKM. CDR3 nucleotides: TGTGCCAGCACGGCTAACTATGGCTACACCTTC. Translated, it gives CASTANYGYTF.

The chain couples TRBV7-7 to TRBJ2-3; 12 nucleotides align to TRBD2. This CDR3 is built from 15 residues. The germline V gene encodes CDR1 SSHAT and CDR2 FNYEAQ (reference sequence). Germline trimming cut 3 bases from V and 3 bases from J; bases unmatched to any gene: 1. The DNA of the CDR3 is TGTGCCAGCAGCTTGACTAGCGGGGGAACAGATACGCAGTATTTT. It translates to CASSLTSGGTDTQYF.

The chain couples TRBV9 to TRBJ2-3; TRBD2 agrees at 10 bases. J was trimmed by 9 bases and V by 0 bases; bases with no gene match: 13. Germline values: CDR1 SGDLS, CDR2 YYNGEE. This CDR3 contains 17 residues. Here the CDR3 reads CASSVGPSGGARETQYF. CDR3 in DNA: TGTGCCAGCAGCGTAGGACCCAGCGGGGGGGCGAGGGAGACGCAGTATTTT.

This clone was detected only once. V and J are TRBV4-1 and TRBJ2-1, with 14 bases lining up with TRBD2. The V gene's germline CDR1 is MGHRA and CDR2 YSYEKL. The CDR3 sequence is 19 residues long. V was clipped by 1 base and J by 0 bases; unmatched bases: 5. CDR3 protein: CASSQGLAGGPSSYNEQFF. CDR3 in DNA: TGCGCCAGCAGCCAAGGACTAGCGGGAGGGCCGAGCTCCTACAATGAGCAGTTCTTC.

This chain joins TRBV3-1 (or the pseudogene TRBV3-2) and TRBJ2-2; TRBD1 matches 8 bases. V lost 0 bases and J lost 3; bases outside the gene matches: 9. The CDR3 runs to 18 residues. Germline CDR1 is LGHDT and CDR2 is YNNKEL (reference sequence). The CDR3 region has the DNA TGTGCCAGCAGCCAAGATCGGGGCCAGGGGGCGGACACCGGGGAGCTGTTTTTT. This gives the protein CASSQDRGQGADTGELFF.